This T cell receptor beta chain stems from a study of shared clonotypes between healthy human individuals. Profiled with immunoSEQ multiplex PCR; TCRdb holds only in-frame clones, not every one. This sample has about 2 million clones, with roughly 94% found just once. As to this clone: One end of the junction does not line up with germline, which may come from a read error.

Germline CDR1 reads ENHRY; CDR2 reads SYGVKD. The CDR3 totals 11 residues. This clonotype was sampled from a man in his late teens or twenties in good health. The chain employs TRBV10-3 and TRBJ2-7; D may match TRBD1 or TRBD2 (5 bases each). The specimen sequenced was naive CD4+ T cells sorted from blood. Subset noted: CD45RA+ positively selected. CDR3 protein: CAIRGEGRRDF. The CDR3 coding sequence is TGTGCCATCAGGGGGGAAGGACGCAGGGACTTC.